This T cell receptor beta chain derives from a study of follicular helper T cells after annual influenza vaccination. About the study: For some subjects, blood spans the 2013-2014, 2014-2015 and 2015-2016 annual vaccinations.

The data were produced by immunoSEQ multiplex PCR, yet TCRdb's version contains in-frame clones alone and is incomplete. The table shows about 27,000 clones, with roughly 80% occurring only once. Time point meaning: 2014-2015 season, pre-vaccination. Non-naive CD4+CXCR5+PD-1+ cTfh were sorted into ICOS+CD38+ and ICOS-CD38- fractions. Per the germline V gene, CDR1 is SGHNT and CDR2 is YYREEE (reference sequence). The CDR3 sequence is 14 residues long. Trimming shortened V by 0 bases and J by 0 bases, and 6 bases separated the two germline ends. The specimen was CXCR5+ CD38- circulating T follicular helper cells from blood, collected on the day of influenza vaccination. Subset of the sample: circulating Tfh, non-naive CD4+CXCR5+PD-1+ (ICOS+CD38+ or ICOS-CD38-). This chain joins TRBV5-4 and TRBJ1-1; no clear D. This receptor was taken from an adult who received the influenza vaccine. The CDR3 bases are TGTGCCAGCAGCTTGGATACTTTGAACACTGAAGCTTTCTTT. This gives the protein CASSLDTLNTEAFF.